In its sample, the clone carrying this TCR beta chain was seen a few times. Its antigen is unidentified. As every portion of the isolated RNA was reverse transcribed, the sequencing read expressed TCRB transcripts. TCRdb keeps only in-frame clones here, not all; method: immunoSEQ multiplex PCR. Among about 300,000 clones listed, approximately 15% were seen once. Per germline, CDR1 SGHAT and CDR2 FQNNGV. The CDR3 sequence is 12 residues long. V dropped 5 bases and J dropped 8 bases, with 10 bases sitting between them. Post-sort purity exceeded 95% for all sorted populations. These data are taken from a study of beta chain features in type 1 diabetes. Broader study findings: Shorter TCRB CDR3s, moderately but significantly so, marked every one of the four CD4+ subsets in Type 1 diabetes patients. Within patients, naive, central memory and Treg TCRB repertoires seemed more similar than within healthy donors. Patients with type 1 diabetes showed fewer VDJ junction insertions and more deletions.

V is TRBV11-2 and J is TRBJ2-1; D is uncertain. Material: naive CD4+ T cells from blood. The receptor's source is a woman aged 18-35 years with type 1 diabetes. DNA of the CDR3: TGTGCCAGCAGCCCAAGCAGGCATGAGCAGTTCTTC. It is translated as CASSPSRHEQFF.